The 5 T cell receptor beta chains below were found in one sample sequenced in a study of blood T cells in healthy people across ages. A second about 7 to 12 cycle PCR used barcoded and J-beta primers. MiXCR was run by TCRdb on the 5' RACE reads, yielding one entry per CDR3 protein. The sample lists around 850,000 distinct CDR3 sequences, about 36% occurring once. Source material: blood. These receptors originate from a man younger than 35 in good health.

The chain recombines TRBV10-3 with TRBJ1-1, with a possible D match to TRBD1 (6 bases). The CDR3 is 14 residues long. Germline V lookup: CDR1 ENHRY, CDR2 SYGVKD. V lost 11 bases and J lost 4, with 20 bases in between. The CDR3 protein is CAARGGEKGTEAFF. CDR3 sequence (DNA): TGTGCCGCCAGAGGGGGGGAAAAGGGCACTGAAGCTTTCTTT.

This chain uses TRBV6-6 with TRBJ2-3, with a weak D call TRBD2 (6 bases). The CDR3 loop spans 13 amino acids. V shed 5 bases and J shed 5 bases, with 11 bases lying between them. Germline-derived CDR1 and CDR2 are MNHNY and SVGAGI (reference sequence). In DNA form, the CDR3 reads TGTGCCAGCAGTGGGGGGAGTTTAGATACGCAGTATTTT. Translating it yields CASSGGSLDTQYF.

In nucleotides, the CDR3 is TGTGCCAGCGCCAGGATTAACACCGGGGAGCTGTTTTTT. Protein sequence: CASARINTGELFF. The V gene is TRBV12-3 or TRBV12-4, the J gene TRBJ2-2; no reliable D call. The CDR3 length is 13 residues. Trimming removed 8 bases at V and 2 bases at J, with 9 bases between.

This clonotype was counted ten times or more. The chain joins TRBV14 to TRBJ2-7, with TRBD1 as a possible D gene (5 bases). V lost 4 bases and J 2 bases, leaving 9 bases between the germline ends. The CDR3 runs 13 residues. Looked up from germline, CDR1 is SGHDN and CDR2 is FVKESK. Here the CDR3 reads CASSPDTTYEQYF. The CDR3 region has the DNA TGTGCCAGCAGCCCGGACACTACCTACGAGCAGTACTTC.

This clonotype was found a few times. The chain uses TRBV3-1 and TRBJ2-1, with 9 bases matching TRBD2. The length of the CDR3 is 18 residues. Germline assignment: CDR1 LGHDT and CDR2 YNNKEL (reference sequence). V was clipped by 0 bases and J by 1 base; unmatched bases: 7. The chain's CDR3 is CASSQDFFSGGSYNEQFF. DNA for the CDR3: TGTGCCAGCAGCCAAGACTTTTTTAGCGGGGGTTCCTACAATGAGCAGTTCTTC.